The clone carrying this T cell receptor beta chain has a count of ten or more. Its antigen is as yet unknown. The data belong to a study of CD8 T cells in ankylosing spondylitis. MiXCR was run by TCRdb on the 5' RACE reads, yielding one entry per CDR3 protein. Among 200,000 to 250,000 distinct CDR3 sequences listed, 15% to 20% were seen once. Study conclusions and caveats: One TCR beta motif, made up of 7 or 8 highly homologous variants, appeared characteristic of ankylosing spondylitis blood. With a CD8+ phenotype, disease-linked clones were relatively rare in peripheral blood. According to the report, clones linked to the disease were significantly enriched in matched synovial fluid samples taken from ankylosing spondylitis patients.

The material sequenced was blood, either unsorted or a sorted T cell fraction (not recorded which). This TCR derives from a male donor with ankylosing spondylitis.

CDR3 amino acids: CSATGTGVSGELFF. CDR3 DNA: TGCAGCGCTACCGGGACAGGGGTTTCCGGGGAGCTGTTTTTT. The chain couples TRBV29-1 to TRBJ2-2, with 10 bases lining up with TRBD1. In germline, CDR1 is SQVTM, CDR2 ANQGSEA. The CDR3 consists of 14 residues. The V segment lost 7 bases and the J segment 6 bases; nucleotides outside the gene matches: 8.